Given below is one TCR beta chain in context. The antigen is undetermined. The immunoSEQ assay was version 4, run in survey mode. The repertoire was sequenced with immunoSEQ multiplex PCR; TCRdb's copy has only in-frame clones and lacks some. Of 35,000 to 55,000 clones listed, about 88% were seen once; the top ten hold over 0.45%. This specimen belongs to a study of persistence of HIV-infected CD4 T cells. Study conclusions and caveats: CMV- and Gag-responding cells had lower TCRbeta richness than CD3/CD28-responding cells. Bulk TCR data could not be restricted to HIV-1-infected CMV-responding cells.

This nonspecific control used anti-CD3/anti-CD28 bead stimulation of CD4+ T cells. CD4+ T cells upregulating both CD40 ligand and CD69 were sorted as responding cells. This clonotype was sampled from an adult woman with HIV who was CMV-seropositive. The sample was CD4+ T cells sorted from PBMCs after approximately 18-hour stimulation, taken from a patient who received antiretroviral therapy.

The CDR3 nucleotides read TGTGCCAGCAGCCTATACACTACCCCGGGAGCTTTCTTT. Its translation is CASSLYTTPGAFF. The chain links TRBV3-1 (or the pseudogene TRBV3-2) to TRBJ1-1; the D is unclear. The germline V and J ends were trimmed by 4 bases and 10 bases, with 16 bases remaining between them. Germline V gene sequence: CDR1 LGHDT, CDR2 YNNKEL (reference sequence). The CDR3 covers 13 residues.